A selection of T cell receptor beta chains follows, all from one sample in a study of beta chain features in type 1 diabetes. Method: immunoSEQ multiplex PCR; TCRdb's copy keeps in-frame clones and lacks some. The sample shows 250,000 or so clones, 14% of them seen only once. Sequencing was done on a sample of naive CD4+ T cells from blood. The receptor source for this set is a man aged 25-45 years with type 1 diabetes. Both conserved end residues are part of each CDR3. A D gene is named only where the DNA matches it firmly. Only some rows state a clone size, as once, few, many or a class for expanded clones.

v_call,j_call,clone_size,d_call,cdr3_nt,cdr3_aa
TRBV7-9,TRBJ1-2,NA,NA,TGTGCCAGCAGCTCCCCGGGTGGAGGCTATGGCTACACCTTC,CASSSPGGGYGYTF
TRBV5-1,TRBJ1-5,few,NA,TGCGCCAGCAGCTTGGACTCAAGCAATCAGCCCCAGCATTTT,CASSLDSSNQPQHF
TRBV6-5,TRBJ2-7,NA,NA,TGTGCCAGCAGATATAGCCGGGGCGAGCAGTACTTC,CASRYSRGEQYF
TRBV15,TRBJ1-2,few,NA,TGTGCCACCAGCAGAGGAGCGGCGGACGCTAACACTAACTATGGCTACACCTTC,CATSRGAADANTNYGYTF
TRBV5-1,TRBJ2-7,few,TRBD1,TGCGCCAGCAGCTTGGTGGCAGGGGGCAGCTACGAGCAGTACTTC,CASSLVAGGSYEQYF
TRBV18,TRBJ2-1,few,TRBD2,TGTGCCAGCTCACGCATGCCGCCGGGACTAGCGAGCGACAATGAGCAGTTCTTC,CASSRMPPGLASDNEQFF
TRBV30,TRBJ2-2,NA,NA,TGTGCCTGGACTCAGGGGTCCGGGGAGCTGTTTTTT,CAWTQGSGELFF
TRBV2,TRBJ1-1,few,NA,TGTGCCAGCAGTGTTCAGGAACACACTGAAGCTTTCTTT,CASSVQEHTEAFF
TRBV6-1,TRBJ2-7,NA,NA,TGTGCCAGCAGTGAACGTGGGGGCGGGGAGCAGTACTTC,CASSERGGGEQYF
TRBV2,TRBJ2-1,NA,TRBD2,TGTGCCAGCACCTTGGGACTAGCGGGTTACAATGAGCAGTTCTTC,CASTLGLAGYNEQFF
TRBV29-1,TRBJ2-5,NA,TRBD2,TGCAGCGATGTAGGGGCGGGAGACGCGACCCAGTACTTC,CSDVGAGDATQYF
TRBV2,TRBJ2-3,few,NA,TGTGCCAGCGGTCCGCCGAGTGCGGATACGCAGTATTTT,CASGPPSADTQYF
TRBV5-4,TRBJ2-2,few,NA,TGTGCCAGCAGCGCTGGTGTAGCTCCTACGGGCACCGGGGAGCTGTTTTTT,CASSAGVAPTGTGELFF
TRBV19,TRBJ1-1,few,NA,TGTGCCAGTAGTATTCGGTTGGACAGTCGGTTGAACACTGAAGCTTTCTTT,CASSIRLDSRLNTEAFF
TRBV6-7,TRBJ1-1,NA,NA,TGTGCCAGCAGTTACAACCCGGGGAGGATGAACACTGAAGCTTTCTTT,CASSYNPGRMNTEAFF
TRBV6-1,TRBJ1-2,NA,NA,TGTGCCAGCAGTGAATCGGGGGGCTATGGCTACACCTTC,CASSESGGYGYTF
TRBV27,TRBJ2-7,NA,NA,TGTGCCAGCAGTTCACAGGCCTCCTACGAGCAGTACTTC,CASSSQASYEQYF
TRBV19,TRBJ2-3,few,NA,TGTGCCAGTAGTTCGACAACAGATACGCAGTATTTT,CASSSTTDTQYF
TRBV15,TRBJ2-6,few,NA,TGTGCCACCAGCAGAGTCGGGGATAGCTCTGGGGCCAACGTCCTGACTTTC,CATSRVGDSSGANVLTF
TRBV30,TRBJ2-1,few,NA,TGTGCCTGGAGTGGGAAAGCGGGCCCCTACAATGAGCAGTTCTTC,CAWSGKAGPYNEQFF
TRBV18,TRBJ1-1,few,NA,TGTGCCAGCTCACCTTCGACAGACACTGAAGCTTTCTTT,CASSPSTDTEAFF
TRBV5-4,TRBJ2-7,NA,NA,TGTGCCAGCAGCCCGGGACTGACGCTCTACGAGCAGTACTTC,CASSPGLTLYEQYF
TRBV18,TRBJ2-1,NA,NA,TGTGCCAGCTCACCACCCCTCTCCGCGGTTGAGCAGTTCTTC,CASSPPLSAVEQFF
TRBV5-1,TRBJ2-1,few,TRBD2,TGCGCCAGCAGCTTCGGGGGAGGGCCCTACAATGAGCAGTTCTTC,CASSFGGGPYNEQFF
TRBV7-6,TRBJ2-3,NA,NA,TGTGCCAGCAGCTTAGATTCGGGAACAGATACGCAGTATTTT,CASSLDSGTDTQYF
TRBV19,TRBJ2-2,NA,NA,TGTGCCAGTAGTATAGGGGTAGGGCAGGGCAACACCGGGGAGCTGTTTTTT,CASSIGVGQGNTGELFF